This T cell receptor (beta chain) came from a study of identical twins (dated by TCRdb to 2016 to 2017). Regarding the study in general: To test whether fetal clonotypes persist, this study deep-sequenced TCR alpha and beta repertoires from monozygotic twins, from unrelated adults of various ages, and from cord blood. To rule out contamination, the twin experiments were replicated at different times with different library preparation protocols. Findings and caveats that apply to the study as a whole: Zero-insertion analyses could be partly confounded by invariant T cells such as MAIT and iNKT, although diverse VJ usage argued against such confounding for most clonotypes. Out-of-frame TCR alpha sequences shared between twins showed an excess of low generation-probability sequences compared with coincidental sharing between unrelated individuals. Fewer insertions were carried by abundant cord blood beta clonotypes, a similar but weaker trend appeared in young adult naive repertoires, and no such trend appeared in memory repertoires. In monozygotic twins, out-of-frame TCR alpha sharing was systematically underestimated by recombination models, although the models agreed with sharing between unrelated individuals. In beta out-of-frame sequences, excess twin sharing was weaker, because having fewer shared sequences lowered the signal-to-noise ratio. Because the same donors could not be followed over many years, conclusions were based on cross-sectional statistical analysis.

Note on this clonotype: Its antigen is unknown. There are no base qualities to consult, and no much larger clone falls within one base.

Library preparation used 5' RACE. Sequencer: Illumina HiSeq 2000. A universal primer binding site was added through template switching, and the final cDNA carried a unique molecular identifier so that TCR cDNA molecules could be counted accurately. First-strand cDNA for TCR alpha and beta chains was synthesized from specific primers in the conserved constant-segment region. Each cDNA library was double barcoded, with a SMART-Mk sample barcode plus Illumina barcodes, to control for contamination. TruSeq adapter sequences, together with Illumina sample barcodes, were added in two successive PCR steps. Sequencing of the TCR alpha and beta cDNA libraries was done on the Illumina HiSeq platform using custom primers. Per the source publication's procedure: MiGEC processed the raw reads to extract unique molecular identifiers, while MiXCR was used to determine the CDR3 positions. Recombination models were inferred per individual with the repgenHMM and IGoR tools using an EM algorithm. Shared clonotype analysis was performed with the tcR package in R, normalizing sharing by the product of cloneset sizes. To study raw recombination without the effects of thymic and clonal selection, out-of-frame nonproductive sequences were analyzed. In-frame beta chains were kept once TCRdb had trimmed the public reads at Q25 with fastp and called clones with MiXCR. Entries are consolidated by CDR3 protein sequence, retaining the most common genes and DNA. Here the V and J calls rest on TCRdb's processing, not on the authors' analysis. In all, the sample holds about 810,000 distinct CDR3 sequences, and about 12% of those were seen once. The ten largest clones represent 1.5% to 2% of the sample.

All donors were healthy Caucasians. The twin cohort consisted of three pairs of female monozygotic twins, all aged roughly 18 to 29 years. Peripheral blood mononuclear cells were used as the source from which RNA for TCR libraries was isolated. From its cysteine to its phenylalanine, the CDR3 spans 16 amino acids. Just the 48-base CDR3 DNA is kept, in frame starting at base 1. V loses 3 bases at its end and J loses 1 base; junction bases beyond the gene matches: 5. From a lookup of the germline V gene, CDR1 and CDR2 are SGHRS and YFSETQ. This sample also belongs to another study, concerning yellow fever vaccine responses in identical twins. Per the second study: According to the authors, the vaccine-induced T cell response in identical twins seemed to be partly convergent and partly specific to each individual. In the study, vaccine-responding T cell clones were precisely tracked in identical twins.

Material: PBMCs. This receptor was identified in a woman aged 18-29 years in good health. Recombination linked TRBV5-1 to TRBJ2-3, and 10 bases in between align with TRBD1. The CDR3 here reads CASSSRDRGGTDTQYF. At the DNA level, the sequence is TGCGCCAGCAGCTCAAGGGACAGGGGAGGCACAGATACGCAGTATTTT. Full variable domain (CDR3 extended with the reference TRBV5-1 and TRBJ2-3 proteins): KAGVTQTPRYLIKTRGQQVTLSCSPISGHRSVSWYQQTPGQGLQFLFEYFSETQRNKGNFPGRFSGRQFSNSRSEMNVSTLELGDSALYLCASSSRDRGGTDTQYFGPGTRLTVL.